A selection of T cell receptor beta chains follows, all from one sample in a study of cytomegalovirus exposure and HLA in healthy donors. Only in-frame clones appear in the TCRdb table, and some are missing; sequencing was by immunoSEQ multiplex PCR. The profile shows 120,000 or so clones, 88% of them singletons. Sequenced input: PBMCs. The origin of the receptors is a young man in good health and CMV-seronegative. Each CDR3 is given with its conserved first and last residue. D genes are given only for firm matches. Clone size is not always given. Where it is, it says once, few, many or a class for expanded clones.

D gene	V gene	clone size	CDR3 protein
TRBD1	TRBV5-4	.	CASSVGGTGDIQYF
.	TRBV7-9	.	CASSLTEYGYTF
TRBD2	TRBV18	.	CASSTSGISPSSYNEQFF
TRBD2	TRBV19	.	CASSIEQTSGRVDSYNEQFF
.	TRBV5-1	once	CASSFGGAMNTEAFF
TRBD1	TRBV19	.	CASSKRQGEGNTEAFF
.	TRBV29-1	.	CSVDPLRSNGYTF
.	TRBV5-1	.	CASSLNRYLDTQYF
TRBD1	TRBV2	.	CASSVRQGVRTEAFF
.	TRBV5-1	.	CASSSGLTRGNEQYF
TRBD2	TRBV5-1	.	CASSPPTSGNEQFF
.	TRBV14	.	CASSHWAGELNTEAFF
.	TRBV11-2	.	CASRPTVSNYGYTF
.	TRBV5-1	.	CASSLALGACTRLRQVSYNEQFF